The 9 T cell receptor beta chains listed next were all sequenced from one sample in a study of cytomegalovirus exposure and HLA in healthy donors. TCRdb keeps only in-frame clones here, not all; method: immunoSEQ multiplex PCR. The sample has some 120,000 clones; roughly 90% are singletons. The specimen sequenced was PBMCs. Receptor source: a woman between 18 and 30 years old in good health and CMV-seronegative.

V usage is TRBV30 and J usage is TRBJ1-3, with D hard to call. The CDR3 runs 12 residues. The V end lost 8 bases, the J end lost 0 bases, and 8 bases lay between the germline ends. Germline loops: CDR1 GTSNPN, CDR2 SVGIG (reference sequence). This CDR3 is CARTGSGNTIYF. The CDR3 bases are TGTGCCCGAACGGGCTCTGGAAACACCATATATTTT.

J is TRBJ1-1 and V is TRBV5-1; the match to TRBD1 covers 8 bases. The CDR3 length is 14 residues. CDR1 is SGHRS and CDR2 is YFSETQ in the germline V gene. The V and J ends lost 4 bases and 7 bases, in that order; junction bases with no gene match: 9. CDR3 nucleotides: TGCGCCAGCAGCCTCAGGGGGCGCGAAGGTGAAGCTTTCTTT. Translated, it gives CASSLRGREGEAFF.

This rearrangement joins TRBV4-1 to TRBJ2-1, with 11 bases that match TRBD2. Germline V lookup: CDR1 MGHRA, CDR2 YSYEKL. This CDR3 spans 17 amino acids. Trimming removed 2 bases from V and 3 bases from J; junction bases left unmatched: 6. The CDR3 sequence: CASSQNLAGGVYNEQFF. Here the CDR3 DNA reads TGCGCCAGCAGCCAAAATCTAGCGGGGGGCGTCTACAATGAGCAGTTCTTC.

In DNA form, the CDR3 reads TGTGCCAGCAGTTACTCAGCAGGGGGGTCTCAGCCCCAGCATTTT. Translation gives CASSYSAGGSQPQHF. The V gene is TRBV6-5, the J gene TRBJ1-5; 7 bases agree with TRBD1. V lost 0 bases, J lost 6 bases, and 5 bases stayed unmatched. The CDR3 is 15 amino acids. Per the germline V gene, CDR1 is MNHEY and CDR2 is SVGAGI.

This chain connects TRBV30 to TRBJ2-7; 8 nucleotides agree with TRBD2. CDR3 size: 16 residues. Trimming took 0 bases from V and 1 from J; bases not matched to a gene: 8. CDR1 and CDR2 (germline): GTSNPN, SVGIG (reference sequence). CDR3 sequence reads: CAWSVKGLAGSYEQYF. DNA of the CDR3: TGTGCCTGGAGTGTAAAAGGGCTAGCGGGTTCCTACGAGCAGTACTTC.

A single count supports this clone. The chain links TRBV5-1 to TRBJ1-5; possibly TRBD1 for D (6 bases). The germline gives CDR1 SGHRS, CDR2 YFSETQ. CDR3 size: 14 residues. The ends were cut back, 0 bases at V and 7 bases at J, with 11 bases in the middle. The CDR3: CASSLGGGGQPQHF. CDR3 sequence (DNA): TGCGCCAGCAGCTTGGGGGGCGGGGGCCAGCCCCAGCATTTT.

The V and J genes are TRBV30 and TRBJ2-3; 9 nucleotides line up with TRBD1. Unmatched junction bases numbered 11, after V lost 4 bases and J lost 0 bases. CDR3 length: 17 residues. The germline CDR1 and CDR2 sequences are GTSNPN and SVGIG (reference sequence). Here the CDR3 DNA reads TGTGCCTGGAATGGCCTTGGGACAGGGCTAAGCACAGATACGCAGTATTTT. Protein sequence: CAWNGLGTGLSTDTQYF.

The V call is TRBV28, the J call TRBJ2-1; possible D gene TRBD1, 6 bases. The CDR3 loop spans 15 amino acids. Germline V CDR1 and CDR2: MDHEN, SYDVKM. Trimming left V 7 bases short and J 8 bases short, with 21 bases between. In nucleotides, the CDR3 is TGTGCCAGCATGATATTTCTGGGGGCTTTTCATGAGCAGTTCTTC. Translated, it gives CASMIFLGAFHEQFF.

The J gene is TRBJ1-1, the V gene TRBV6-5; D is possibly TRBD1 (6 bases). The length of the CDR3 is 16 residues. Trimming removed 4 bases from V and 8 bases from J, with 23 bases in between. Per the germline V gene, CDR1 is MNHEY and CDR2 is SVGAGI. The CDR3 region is CASSSIVRTESPEAFF. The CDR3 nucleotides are TGTGCCAGCAGTTCTATAGTTAGGACAGAATCCCCAGAAGCTTTCTTT.